This note documents a single TCR beta chain sequence. The source of the sample is a study of blood T cell repertoires in COVID-19. Turning to the study itself: Whether acute or convalescent, the COVID-19 samples came from the United States, Italy and Spain. PBMCs, B-cell-depleted T cells, or T cells were the source of the cDNA or gDNA that made up the material.

V lost 3 bases to trimming and J lost 4 bases; unmatched junction nucleotides: 3. This CDR3 has 14 amino acids. Germline V gene sequence: CDR1 SGHTA, CDR2 FQGNSA. Sequenced by immunoSEQ multiplex PCR; TCRdb stores in-frame clones only, minus some. Among 70,000 to 85,000 clones listed, roughly four fifths were seen once. The gene calls are TRBV7-2 and TRBJ2-5, with 9 positions matching TRBD1. Sequenced input: peripheral blood. This TCR came from a human donor in a cohort sampled during active COVID-19. In DNA, the CDR3 is TGTGCCAGCAGCTTGCAGACAGGGGGAGAGACCCAGTACTTC. Its protein is CASSLQTGGETQYF.